This is a list of T cell receptor beta chains from one sample in a study of cytomegalovirus exposure and HLA in healthy donors. Libraries were prepared by immunoSEQ multiplex PCR; TCRdb keeps only in-frame clonotypes and omits some of them. The table records 100,000 to 150,000 clones, roughly 89% of them present only once. The sequenced sample consisted of PBMCs. These receptors were collected from a young woman in good health and CMV-seronegative. CDR3s include the opening cysteine and the closing phenylalanine or tryptophan. Fields, in order: D gene, V gene, clone size, J gene, CDR3 protein, CDR3 DNA. The D gene is left open where the match is weak. The size of a clone is reported for some rows only, either as once, few or many, or as a class for expanded clones.

d_call: .; v_call: TRBV5-1; clone_size: .; j_call: TRBJ1-5; cdr3_aa: CASSLGGPNQPQHF; cdr3_nt: TGCGCCAGCAGCTTGGGGGGCCCTAATCAGCCCCAGCATTTT
d_call: .; v_call: TRBV6-1; clone_size: .; j_call: TRBJ1-5; cdr3_aa: CASSVSRGSNQPQHF; cdr3_nt: TGTGCCAGCAGTGTTTCCAGGGGCAGCAATCAGCCCCAGCATTTT
d_call: .; v_call: TRBV19; clone_size: once; j_call: TRBJ2-2; cdr3_aa: CASSTGLRTGELFF; cdr3_nt: TGTGCCAGTAGTACCGGTCTGCGCACCGGGGAGCTGTTTTTT
d_call: TRBD2; v_call: TRBV5-1; clone_size: .; j_call: TRBJ2-1; cdr3_aa: CASSSAITSGGYNEQFF; cdr3_nt: TGCGCCAGCAGCTCCGCCATCACTAGCGGGGGGTACAATGAGCAGTTCTTC
d_call: .; v_call: TRBV21-1; clone_size: .; j_call: TRBJ2-5; cdr3_aa: CASSTTQSQETQYF; cdr3_nt: TGTGCCAGCAGCACGACACAGAGCCAAGAGACCCAGTACTTC
d_call: .; v_call: TRBV6-5; clone_size: once; j_call: TRBJ2-7; cdr3_aa: CASSLRDAFYF; cdr3_nt: TGTGCCAGCAGTCTCCGGGATGCGTTTTACTTC
d_call: TRBD1; v_call: TRBV4-1; clone_size: .; j_call: TRBJ1-5; cdr3_aa: CASSRPGTAENQPQHF; cdr3_nt: TGCGCCAGCAGTCGCCCCGGGACAGCGGAAAATCAGCCCCAGCATTTT
d_call: TRBD1; v_call: TRBV11-2; clone_size: once; j_call: TRBJ2-7; cdr3_aa: CASSDRQGVYEQYF; cdr3_nt: TGTGCCAGCAGCGATCGACAGGGGGTTTACGAGCAGTACTTC
d_call: TRBD1; v_call: TRBV2; clone_size: .; j_call: TRBJ1-6; cdr3_aa: CASSEAEGGGRNSPLHF; cdr3_nt: TGTGCCAGCAGTGAAGCCGAAGGAGGGGGCAGAAATTCACCCCTCCACTTT
d_call: .; v_call: TRBV4-1; clone_size: .; j_call: TRBJ1-1; cdr3_aa: CASSLLKGRESEAFF; cdr3_nt: TGCGCCAGCAGCCTACTAAAAGGAAGAGAATCTGAAGCTTTCTTT
d_call: TRBD2; v_call: TRBV5-4; clone_size: .; j_call: TRBJ2-7; cdr3_aa: CASSFGLAGAYEQYF; cdr3_nt: TGTGCCAGCAGCTTTGGACTAGCGGGGGCCTACGAGCAGTACTTC
d_call: TRBD1; v_call: TRBV7-9; clone_size: .; j_call: TRBJ1-2; cdr3_aa: CASRALRGFMYGYTF; cdr3_nt: TGTGCCAGCAGAGCTCTCAGGGGGTTTATGTATGGCTACACCTTC
d_call: .; v_call: TRBV4-2; clone_size: once; j_call: TRBJ1-4; cdr3_aa: CASSHGGTESEKLFF; cdr3_nt: TGTGCCAGCAGCCACGGGGGAACCGAGAGCGAAAAACTGTTTTTT
d_call: .; v_call: TRBV19; clone_size: .; j_call: TRBJ2-4; cdr3_aa: CASSSRSRGRANIQYF; cdr3_nt: TGTGCCAGTAGTAGTCGGTCGCGGGGAAGGGCAAACATTCAGTACTTC
d_call: TRBD2; v_call: TRBV25-1; clone_size: .; j_call: TRBJ2-1; cdr3_aa: CASSAKGLAGGPYNEQFF; cdr3_nt: TGTGCCAGCAGTGCCAAGGGACTAGCGGGGGGGCCTTACAATGAGCAGTTCTTC
d_call: .; v_call: TRBV2; clone_size: .; j_call: TRBJ1-6; cdr3_aa: CASSENSLSGSPLHF; cdr3_nt: TGTGCCAGCAGTGAAAACAGCCTTTCCGGTTCACCCCTCCACTTT
d_call: .; v_call: TRBV5-6; clone_size: .; j_call: TRBJ1-2; cdr3_aa: CASSLGWGRGYTF; cdr3_nt: TGTGCCAGCAGCTTGGGGTGGGGCCGGGGCTACACCTTC
d_call: TRBD1; v_call: TRBV6-5; clone_size: .; j_call: TRBJ1-1; cdr3_aa: CASSIQGAREAFF; cdr3_nt: TGTGCCAGCAGTATACAGGGGGCGCGGGAAGCTTTCTTT
d_call: .; v_call: TRBV5-1; clone_size: .; j_call: TRBJ1-1; cdr3_aa: CASSNGRANTEAFF; cdr3_nt: TGCGCCAGCAGCAACGGCAGGGCTAACACTGAAGCTTTCTTT
d_call: TRBD2; v_call: TRBV2; clone_size: .; j_call: TRBJ2-2; cdr3_aa: CASKGLAGDTGELFF; cdr3_nt: TGTGCCAGCAAAGGACTAGCGGGGGACACCGGGGAGCTGTTTTTT
d_call: TRBD1; v_call: TRBV18; clone_size: .; j_call: TRBJ2-7; cdr3_aa: CASSPRQGSVYEQYF; cdr3_nt: TGTGCCAGCTCACCTCGACAGGGTTCCGTCTACGAGCAGTACTTC
d_call: .; v_call: TRBV7-9; clone_size: once; j_call: TRBJ1-2; cdr3_aa: CASSYRPYGYTF; cdr3_nt: TGTGCCAGCAGCTACAGGCCCTATGGCTACACCTTC
d_call: TRBD2; v_call: TRBV19; clone_size: .; j_call: TRBJ2-7; cdr3_aa: CASSPSGADEQYF; cdr3_nt: TGTGCCAGTAGCCCTAGCGGCGCCGACGAGCAGTACTTC
d_call: .; v_call: TRBV9; clone_size: .; j_call: TRBJ1-3; cdr3_aa: CASSVEGGNTIYF; cdr3_nt: TGTGCCAGCAGCGTAGAGGGGGGAAACACCATATATTTT
d_call: .; v_call: TRBV6-5; clone_size: .; j_call: TRBJ1-1; cdr3_aa: CASTRGGNTEAFF; cdr3_nt: TGTGCCAGCACGCGGGGGGGTAACACTGAAGCTTTCTTT
d_call: TRBD2; v_call: TRBV7-3; clone_size: once; j_call: TRBJ2-1; cdr3_aa: CASSRGGAVRYEQFF; cdr3_nt: TGTGCCAGCAGCCGCGGGGGGGCGGTTCGATATGAGCAGTTCTTC
d_call: TRBD1; v_call: TRBV18; clone_size: .; j_call: TRBJ2-7; cdr3_aa: CASSLAGTATYEQYF; cdr3_nt: TGTGCCAGCTCGCTGGCCGGGACAGCTACCTACGAGCAGTACTTC
d_call: TRBD2; v_call: TRBV29-1; clone_size: .; j_call: TRBJ2-2; cdr3_aa: CSAGTSGGPGELFF; cdr3_nt: TGCAGCGCAGGGACTAGCGGGGGCCCCGGGGAGCTGTTTTTT
d_call: .; v_call: TRBV2; clone_size: few; j_call: TRBJ1-5; cdr3_aa: CASRRGAGQPQHF; cdr3_nt: TGTGCCAGCCGTCGGGGGGCTGGACAGCCCCAGCATTTT
d_call: TRBD1; v_call: TRBV14; clone_size: .; j_call: TRBJ2-3; cdr3_aa: CASSPGTGWEADTQYF; cdr3_nt: TGTGCCAGCAGCCCCGGGACAGGGTGGGAAGCAGATACGCAGTATTTT
d_call: TRBD2; v_call: TRBV6-4; clone_size: .; j_call: TRBJ2-1; cdr3_aa: CASSDSGGLYNEQFF; cdr3_nt: TGTGCCAGCAGTGACTCGGGGGGGTTATACAATGAGCAGTTCTTC
d_call: TRBD2; v_call: TRBV11-1; clone_size: .; j_call: TRBJ2-1; cdr3_aa: CASSSPPRGGPSHEQFF; cdr3_nt: TGTGCCAGCAGCTCACCCCCTCGGGGGGGGCCATCCCATGAGCAGTTCTTC
d_call: .; v_call: TRBV6-6; clone_size: .; j_call: TRBJ1-1; cdr3_aa: CASRSVDTEAFF; cdr3_nt: TGTGCCAGCAGATCAGTGGACACTGAAGCTTTCTTT
d_call: TRBD2; v_call: TRBV7-9; clone_size: .; j_call: TRBJ2-2; cdr3_aa: CASSSLAANTGELFF; cdr3_nt: TGTGCCAGCAGCTCACTAGCGGCGAACACCGGGGAGCTGTTTTTT
d_call: .; v_call: TRBV5-1; clone_size: .; j_call: TRBJ1-5; cdr3_aa: CASSRKYRGVEIRNQPQHF; cdr3_nt: TGCGCCAGCAGCCGTAAGTACCGCGGGGTTGAGATTCGCAATCAGCCCCAGCATTTT
d_call: TRBD2; v_call: TRBV19; clone_size: .; j_call: TRBJ2-1; cdr3_aa: CASSIFTGTINEQFF; cdr3_nt: TGTGCCAGTAGTATCTTCACCGGGACTATCAATGAGCAGTTCTTC
d_call: TRBD2; v_call: TRBV19; clone_size: .; j_call: TRBJ2-3; cdr3_aa: CASSTRLAGDPDTQYF; cdr3_nt: TGTGCCAGTAGTACCCGACTAGCGGGGGACCCAGATACGCAGTATTTT
d_call: TRBD2; v_call: TRBV2; clone_size: .; j_call: TRBJ2-3; cdr3_aa: CASSDFGTSGVAQYF; cdr3_nt: TGTGCCAGCAGTGATTTCGGGACTAGCGGGGTGGCGCAGTATTTT
d_call: .; v_call: TRBV4-1; clone_size: .; j_call: TRBJ1-5; cdr3_aa: CASSPGWGRDNQPQHF; cdr3_nt: TGCGCCAGCAGCCCAGGTTGGGGCAGGGACAATCAGCCCCAGCATTTT
d_call: TRBD1; v_call: TRBV14; clone_size: .; j_call: TRBJ2-7; cdr3_aa: CASSQGQRNSYEQYF; cdr3_nt: TGTGCCAGCAGCCAGGGACAGCGAAACTCCTACGAGCAGTACTTC
d_call: .; v_call: TRBV19; clone_size: .; j_call: TRBJ2-3; cdr3_aa: CASSGGLSADTQYF; cdr3_nt: TGTGCCAGTAGTGGCGGACTTAGCGCAGATACGCAGTATTTT
d_call: .; v_call: TRBV6-1; clone_size: .; j_call: TRBJ1-6; cdr3_aa: CASIPLAVGGSPLHF; cdr3_nt: TGTGCCAGCATCCCCTTGGCAGTCGGGGGTTCACCCCTCCACTTT
d_call: .; v_call: TRBV21-1; clone_size: once; j_call: TRBJ2-7; cdr3_aa: CASSGSGTEYEQYF; cdr3_nt: TGTGCCAGCAGCGGGTCCGGGACTGAGTACGAGCAGTACTTC
d_call: TRBD1; v_call: TRBV7-6; clone_size: .; j_call: TRBJ2-7; cdr3_aa: CASSLDTGGAEQYF; cdr3_nt: TGTGCCAGCAGCTTAGACACAGGGGGCGCCGAGCAGTACTTC
d_call: .; v_call: TRBV10-3; clone_size: .; j_call: TRBJ1-1; cdr3_aa: CASQTAGTMNTEAFF; cdr3_nt: TGTGCCTCCCAGACGGCAGGTACGATGAACACTGAAGCTTTCTTT
d_call: .; v_call: TRBV7-2; clone_size: .; j_call: TRBJ2-1; cdr3_aa: CASSPRLRLEQFF; cdr3_nt: TGTGCCAGCAGCCCCCGATTAAGACTGGAGCAGTTCTTC
d_call: TRBD1; v_call: TRBV7-9; clone_size: .; j_call: TRBJ2-5; cdr3_aa: CASSLATGGWETQYF; cdr3_nt: TGTGCCAGCAGCTTAGCAACAGGGGGATGGGAGACCCAGTACTTC
d_call: .; v_call: TRBV27; clone_size: once; j_call: TRBJ2-2; cdr3_aa: CASSKTGTGELFF; cdr3_nt: TGTGCCAGCAGTAAGACAGGCACCGGGGAGCTGTTTTTT
d_call: TRBD1; v_call: TRBV5-1; clone_size: .; j_call: TRBJ1-2; cdr3_aa: CASSLDRGTDSGGYTF; cdr3_nt: TGCGCCAGCAGCTTGGACAGGGGGACGGATTCGGGTGGCTACACCTTC
d_call: .; v_call: TRBV5-5; clone_size: once; j_call: TRBJ1-1; cdr3_aa: CASRRPGTPNTEAFF; cdr3_nt: TGTGCCAGCAGACGACCCGGGACACCGAACACTGAAGCTTTCTTT